Following are 21 T cell receptor beta chains from one sample sequenced in a study of identical twins. MiXCR, run by TCRdb on the 5' RACE reads, gives a single entry per CDR3 protein. Here the sample spans approximately 470,000 distinct CDR3 sequences, around 14% being singletons. These same records also appear under a second study, on yellow fever vaccine responses in identical twins.

Sample: CD4+ T cells sorted from blood. The source of these receptors is a woman between 18 and 29 years old in good health.

The rearrangement links TRBV6-2 or TRBV6-3 to TRBJ2-7; weak D call: TRBD2 (6 bases). The germline gives CDR1 MNHEY, CDR2 SVGEGT. CDR3 length: 13 amino acids. V lost 9 bases and J 3 bases, leaving 15 bases between the germline ends. The chain's CDR3 is CASLPGVGYEQYF. As DNA, the CDR3 is TGTGCCAGTCTCCCGGGGGTTGGCTACGAGCAGTACTTC.

The chain uses TRBV6-1 and TRBJ2-5; 9 bases agree with TRBD1. This CDR3 contains 16 residues. V trimming: 6 bases; J trimming: 5 bases; junction bases outside the gene matches: 13. The germline CDR1 and CDR2 sequences are MNHNS and SASEGT. The CDR3 nucleotides are TGTGCCAGCAGCAAAGGCGTCACAGGGGGCCGGGAGACCCAGTACTTC. This translates into CASSKGVTGGRETQYF.

V and J are TRBV29-1 and TRBJ2-3; 13 positions agree with TRBD2. Looked up from germline, CDR1 is SQVTM and CDR2 is ANQGSEA. There are 15 residues in the CDR3. The trim removed 6 bases at V and 3 bases at J, leaving 6 bases unmatched. CDR3 DNA: TGCAGCGTGACGGGACTAGCGGGGAATACAGATACGCAGTATTTT. Protein product: CSVTGLAGNTDTQYF.

This clonotype was counted a few times. The rearrangement uses TRBV29-1 and TRBJ1-1; tentatively, D is TRBD1 (5 bases). Germline values: CDR1 SQVTM, CDR2 ANQGSEA. Between the trimmed V and J ends, which lost 7 bases and 2 bases, there was a span of 14 bases. The CDR3 runs to 13 residues. The CDR3 loop is CSAGDGDNTEAFF. In DNA, the CDR3 is TGCAGCGCTGGGGACGGGGACAACACTGAAGCTTTCTTT.

This clonotype turned up a few times. The chain joins TRBV9 to TRBJ2-1, with TRBD1 matching 9 bases. The trim removed 4 bases at V and 0 bases at J, leaving 5 bases unmatched. Germline CDR1 is SGDLS and CDR2 is YYNGEE. This CDR3 contains 16 residues. CDR3 loop: CASSSTGGSSYNEQFF. The CDR3 region has the DNA TGTGCCAGCAGCTCGACAGGGGGGAGCTCCTACAATGAGCAGTTCTTC.

The genes are TRBV29-1 and TRBJ1-1; D unclear. The CDR3 extends over 11 amino acids. With 4 bases removed from V and 7 bases from J, the gap between germline ends came to 10 bases. Germline values: CDR1 SQVTM, CDR2 ANQGSEA. The CDR3 sequence is CSVAPGIEAFF. In nucleotides, the CDR3 is TGCAGCGTTGCTCCCGGAATTGAAGCTTTCTTT.

The chain employs TRBV20-1 and TRBJ2-1; D perhaps matches TRBD2 (5 bases). CDR3 length: 15 amino acids. Germline lookup yields CDR1 DFQATT and CDR2 SNEGSKA (reference sequence). V lost 6 bases, J lost 0 bases, and 15 bases lay in between. CDR3 sequence (DNA): TGCAGTGCCCTCACCCCGAGCGGCTCCTACAATGAGCAGTTCTTC. Amino acid sequence: CSALTPSGSYNEQFF.

The genes are TRBV14 and TRBJ2-7; no definite D call. The CDR3 runs to 16 residues. V lost 3 bases and J lost 7, with 22 bases in between. Germline-derived CDR1 and CDR2 are SGHDN and FVKESK. CDR3 in DNA: TGTGCCAGCAGCCACATAACACCGGGCCCTGCTAGGGAGCAGTACTTC. Encoded protein: CASSHITPGPAREQYF.

The V and J genes are TRBV5-6 and TRBJ1-1; D is uncertain. The V gene's germline CDR1 is SGHDT and CDR2 YYEEEE. Trimming cost V 2 bases and J 4 bases, with 9 bases left between them. The CDR3 extends over 13 amino acids. The chain's CDR3 is CASSFGAGTEAFF. The CDR3 region has the DNA TGTGCCAGCAGCTTCGGAGCGGGCACTGAAGCTTTCTTT.

This clonotype was picked up a small number of times. V and J are TRBV20-1 and TRBJ1-6, with 8 bases aligning to TRBD1. CDR1 and CDR2 from the germline V gene are DFQATT and SNEGSKA (reference sequence). After removal of 5 bases from V and 7 bases from J, the junction contained 7 bases not matched to a gene. The CDR3 consists of 14 residues. This chain's CDR3 is CSAYYRGWNSPLHF. The CDR3 nucleotides read TGCAGTGCTTACTACAGGGGGTGGAATTCACCCCTCCACTTT.

This clonotype was recorded a few times. The CDR3 DNA is TGTGCCATCAGTGGGGACGCGAACACCGGGGAGCTGTTTTTT. This sequence encodes CAISGDANTGELFF. The gene calls are TRBV10-3 and TRBJ2-2; D could derive from TRBD1 or TRBD2 (5 bases each). The germline V gene encodes CDR1 ENHRY and CDR2 SYGVKD. V was shortened by 4 bases and J by 0 bases, with 6 bases between the two germline ends. This CDR3 comprises 14 residues.

This clonotype was seen only a few times. The chain recombines TRBV12-3 or TRBV12-4 with TRBJ1-1; tentative D call: TRBD1 (6 bases). V gave up 5 bases and J gave up 0 bases, with 13 bases separating them. The CDR3 has 15 residues. The CDR3 DNA reads TGTGCCAGCAGTCCGAATGACAGGATGAACACTGAAGCTTTCTTT. Its translation is CASSPNDRMNTEAFF.

The chain combines TRBV29-1 with TRBJ2-2; D is uncertain. This CDR3 has 14 residues. Trimming stripped 1 base from V and 1 base from J, with 7 bases between. In germline, CDR1 is SQVTM, CDR2 ANQGSEA. CDR3 loop: CSVEVPQNTGELFF. CDR3 sequence (DNA): TGCAGCGTTGAAGTCCCGCAGAACACCGGGGAGCTGTTTTTT.

This clonotype has at least ten counts. The V gene is TRBV20-1, the J gene TRBJ2-5; 11 bases are shared with TRBD2. Per the germline V gene, CDR1 is DFQATT and CDR2 is SNEGSKA (reference sequence). The CDR3 is made up of 14 amino acids. The V segment lost 5 bases and the J segment 4 bases; nucleotides outside the gene matches: 6. The CDR3 loop is CSAVAGGPRETQYF. The CDR3 DNA is TGCAGTGCTGTAGCGGGAGGGCCTCGAGAGACCCAGTACTTC.

A single count supports this clonotype. The chain links TRBV7-9 to TRBJ2-3, with D possibly TRBD2 on 6 matching bases. V shed 1 base and J shed 1 base, with 12 bases lying between them. The CDR3 consists of 16 residues. Germline assignment: CDR1 SEHNR and CDR2 FQNEAQ (reference sequence). The DNA for the CDR3 is TGTGCCAGCAGCTTAGGTCTAGCGAGCGGCACAGATACGCAGTATTTT. This encodes CASSLGLASGTDTQYF.

Points on this clonotype: Being one base from a much bigger clone, this may be a read error. Since no conserved phenylalanine or tryptophan closes the CDR3, a read error is the likely cause. The V gene is TRBV6-2 or TRBV6-3, the J gene TRBJ2-1; D ambiguous. Trimming shortened V by 6 bases and J by 0 bases, and 15 bases separated the two germline ends. The germline V gene encodes CDR1 MNHEY and CDR2 SVGEGT. This CDR3 region has 16 residues. CDR3 bases: TGTGCCAGCAGCAGGCCCGGGCCACGCTCCTACAATGAGCAGTTCTTA. Residues: CASSRPGPRSYNEQFL.

V and J are TRBV11-2 and TRBJ2-1; TRBD2 matches 12 bases. Germline loops: CDR1 SGHAT, CDR2 FQNNGV. This CDR3 region has 19 residues. V shed 5 bases and J 1 base; nucleotides not matched to a gene: 12. CDR3 sequence reads: CASSPVVTSGRRSYNEQFF. CDR3 bases: TGTGCCAGCAGCCCAGTAGTGACTAGCGGGAGACGATCCTACAATGAGCAGTTCTTC.

The chain carries TRBV5-1 and TRBJ1-6, with 9 bases lining up with TRBD1. V was pared by 5 bases and J by 7 bases, with 4 bases of the junction left unmatched. From germline, CDR1 is SGHRS and CDR2 YFSETQ. The CDR3 length is 14 residues. The CDR3 DNA sequence: TGCGCCAGCAGGTCGGGACAGGGAAATTCACCCCTCCACTTT. Translating gives CASRSGQGNSPLHF.

The chain recombines TRBV4-3 with TRBJ1-2; TRBD1 is a possible D gene (5 bases). Germline V gene lookup returns CDR1 LGHNA and CDR2 YSLEER. V was shortened by 1 base and J by 10 bases, with 10 bases between the two germline ends. The CDR3 extends over 12 amino acids. CDR3 DNA sequence: TGCGCCAGCAGCCAAGTTTCGGGGGTCTACACCTTC. Residues: CASSQVSGVYTF.

This clonotype has a handful of counts. The rearrangement uses TRBV6-2 or TRBV6-3 and TRBJ2-7, with 7 nucleotides matching TRBD2. Trimming took 6 bases from V and 5 from J; bases not matched to a gene: 4. The germline V gene encodes CDR1 MNHEY and CDR2 SVGEGT. The CDR3 has 12 residues. The CDR3 is CASRRESHEQYF. For the CDR3, the DNA is TGTGCCAGCAGGCGGGAGAGCCACGAGCAGTACTTC.

Ten or more counts support this clonotype. The chain recombines TRBV5-5 with TRBJ2-1; D is possibly TRBD2 (6 bases). Looked up from germline, CDR1 is SGHKS and CDR2 is YYEKEE (reference sequence). The CDR3 contains 16 residues. V lost 4 bases, J lost 4 bases, and 18 bases lay in between. The CDR3, as DNA: TGTGCCAGCAGCCTGGGCTGGGGCGGAGGGTACAATGAGCAGTTCTTC. Protein sequence: CASSLGWGGGYNEQFF.